These T cell receptor beta chains were read from a single sample in a study of blood T cell repertoires in COVID-19. Method: immunoSEQ multiplex PCR; TCRdb's copy keeps in-frame clones and lacks some. The table has about 200,000 clones, roughly 90% seen once. The sequenced sample consisted of peripheral blood. The receptors stem from a man aged 60 to 69 who had recovered from COVID-19. CDR3s include the opening cysteine and the closing phenylalanine or tryptophan. Each record gives: J gene, clone size, D gene, V gene, CDR3 DNA, CDR3 protein. A D gene is named only where the DNA matches it firmly. Only part of the rows carry a size: once, few, many, or a class if the clone is expanded.

TRBJ2-1 once . TRBV7-2 TGTGCCAGCAGCCCACTGCAGCGTCATGAGCAGTTCTTC CASSPLQRHEQFF
TRBJ1-2 once . TRBV6-1 TGTGCCAGCAGTGAAGGTCCGAGAAAGGGACATAACTATGGCTACACCTTC CASSEGPRKGHNYGYTF
TRBJ2-1 . . TRBV6-5 TGTGCCAGCAGGAAACAGGGTTTGGATGAGCAGTTCTTC CASRKQGLDEQFF
TRBJ1-4 few . TRBV28 TGTGCCAGCAGTTTTCCCCGCACAGGGTTTGGGAATGAAAAACTGTTTTTT CASSFPRTGFGNEKLFF
TRBJ1-6 . . TRBV7-9 TGTGCCAGCAGCTTACTGGACAGTAATAATTCACCCCTCCACTTT CASSLLDSNNSPLHF
TRBJ2-2 . TRBD2 TRBV7-9 TGTGCCCCGACGGCGGGAGGCACCACCGGGGAGCTGTTTTTT CAPTAGGTTGELFF
TRBJ1-2 . . TRBV5-1 TGCGCCAGCAGCCCGTCAGGGCAGGGCTACGGCTACACCTTC CASSPSGQGYGYTF
TRBJ2-1 . TRBD2 TRBV19 TGTGCCAGTAGTAGGGGACTAGCGGTCAATGAGCAGTTCTTC CASSRGLAVNEQFF
TRBJ2-2 . TRBD2 TRBV5-1 TGCGCCAGCAGCAGCGGGGGATTCACCGGGGAGCTGTTTTTT CASSSGGFTGELFF
TRBJ2-3 . . TRBV9 TGTGCCAGCAGCGTAGCGGGCACAGATACGCAGTATTTT CASSVAGTDTQYF
TRBJ1-1 . . TRBV5-4 TGTGCCAGCAGCCTTCTCAGGGCTGAAGCTTTCTTT CASSLLRAEAFF
TRBJ2-1 . TRBD1 TRBV6-2/TRBV6-3 TGTGCCAGCAGTTTGACAGGGGGCGCGGGGAATGAGCAGTTCTTC CASSLTGGAGNEQFF
TRBJ1-1 . TRBD1 TRBV28 TGTGCCAGCAGTTATCAGGGGGTTGGAGCTTTCTTT CASSYQGVGAFF
TRBJ2-1 . TRBD1 TRBV7-9 TGTGCCAGCAGCAATCCGGGACAGGGGGGCAATGAGCAGTTCTTC CASSNPGQGGNEQFF
TRBJ2-7 . . TRBV28 TGTGCCAGCAATCCCACCGGGAGCTCGTCCTACGAGCAGTACTTC CASNPTGSSSYEQYF
TRBJ1-6 . TRBD1 TRBV6-5 TGTGCCAGCAGACCGGGACAGGGTTCACCCCTCCACTTT CASRPGQGSPLHF
TRBJ1-5 . . TRBV5-6 TGTGCCAGCAGCTGGGCCAGGGGCAATCAGCCCCAGCATTTT CASSWARGNQPQHF
TRBJ1-3 once . TRBV6-6 TGTGCGATAGCCTCTGGAAACACCATATATTTT CAIASGNTIYF
TRBJ2-1 . . TRBV11-3 TGTGCCAGCAGCGGGGGCGGGCGGAATGAGCAGTTCTTC CASSGGGRNEQFF
TRBJ2-2 once . TRBV29-1 TGCAGCGTGGGGCCTCGTGGCACCGGGGAGCTGTTTTTT CSVGPRGTGELFF
TRBJ1-5 . . TRBV2 TGTGCCAGCAGTAGTGACGGGGGCAATCAGCCCCAGCATTTT CASSSDGGNQPQHF
TRBJ1-6 . TRBD1 TRBV11-2 TGTGCCAGCAGCTCCCCCGCAGGGGGTGTGAATTCACCCCTCCACTTT CASSSPAGGVNSPLHF
TRBJ1-2 . TRBD1 TRBV4-2 TGTGCCAGCAGCCAAGAAGGGGGACAGGGTTTGAACTATGGCTACACCTTC CASSQEGGQGLNYGYTF
TRBJ1-3 . . TRBV10-3 TGTGCCATCAGTGAGGCGGTTCTCTCTGGAAACACCATATATTTT CAISEAVLSGNTIYF
TRBJ1-1 . TRBD1 TRBV6-6 TGTGCCAGCCTGATCCGGGACAGGGGGAGAACTGAAGCTTTCTTT CASLIRDRGRTEAFF
TRBJ2-3 once TRBD2 TRBV9 TGTGCCAGCAGCGTAGGGCTAGCGGGTATCACAGATACGCAGTATTTT CASSVGLAGITDTQYF
TRBJ2-2 . . TRBV7-3 TGTGCCAGCAGTTCGGACAGAGTGAACACCGGGGAGCTGTTTTTT CASSSDRVNTGELFF